A selection of T cell receptor beta chains follows, all from one sample in a study of CD8+CD57+ T cells in acquired aplastic anemia. TCRdb independently ran MiXCR on the reads; one entry per CDR3 protein. This sample has more than 150,000 distinct CDR3 sequences, with 48% found just once. Sequencing input: sorted CD4+, CD8+, or CD8+CD57+ T cells (not recorded which) from PBMCs. All receptors derive from a human donor with aplastic anemia. Each CDR3 is given with its conserved first and last residue. The D gene is left open where the match is weak. A clone size is listed for some rows: how often the clone was seen (once, few, many), or a class if it is expanded.

>TRBJ2-1|TRBV10-1|TRBD1|NA
TGCGCCAGCAGTGCGGGACAGGGATCCTACAATGAGCAGTTCTTC
CASSAGQGSYNEQFF
>TRBJ2-7|TRBV20-1|TRBD1|many
TGCAGTGCAAGGATCGGGGGACAGGGTATCGGACGCTACGAGCAGTACTTC
CSARIGGQGIGRYEQYF
>TRBJ1-1|TRBV7-2|NA|few
TGTGCCAGCAGCTCCCACTTTACAGGGAACACTGAAGCTTTCTTT
CASSSHFTGNTEAFF
>TRBJ2-5|TRBV6-5|NA|many
TGTGCCAGCAGTTACGGCGGGATCCAAGAGACCCAGTACTTC
CASSYGGIQETQYF
>TRBJ2-5|TRBV24-1|TRBD1|once
TGTGCCACCAGTGATTCCCCACAGGGGCCCTCCCAAGAGACCCAGTACTTC
CATSDSPQGPSQETQYF
>TRBJ2-7|TRBV24-1|NA|NA
TGTGCCACCAGCGCCAGAGGAACTTCCGACGAGCAGTACTTC
CATSARGTSDEQYF
>TRBJ2-3|TRBV6-1|NA|many
TGTGCCAGCAGTCGCGCAGAAGCTTCCACAGATACGCAGTATTTT
CASSRAEASTDTQYF
>TRBJ1-1|TRBV7-2|NA|many
TGTGCCAGCGACGGGGGGCGTGCGAACACTGAAGCTTTCTTT
CASDGGRANTEAFF
>TRBJ2-5|TRBV11-2|NA|NA
TGTGCCAGCAGCCCCCGATCGTGGGGGGCAACAGAGACCCAGTACTTC
CASSPRSWGATETQYF
>TRBJ2-5|TRBV5-1|TRBD1|few
TGCACCAGCAGCTTGGGGGACAGGGGGTTCCAAGAGACCCAGTACTTC
CTSSLGDRGFQETQYF
>TRBJ2-1|TRBV19|TRBD1|many
TGTGCCACGGATGACAGGGGGTCCTACAATGAGCAGTTCTTC
CATDDRGSYNEQFF
>TRBJ2-7|TRBV20-1|NA|NA
TGCAGTGCTAAGGGTGAGGGTCCCTACGAGCAGTACTTC
CSAKGEGPYEQYF
>TRBJ1-6|TRBV20-1|NA|NA
TGCAGTGCCCTCGGCAGGGTGGGATCACCCCTCCACTTT
CSALGRVGSPLHF
>TRBJ2-7|TRBV24-1|NA|few
TGTGCCACCAGTGTTGGCGGTTCCTACGAGCAGTACTTC
CATSVGGSYEQYF
>TRBJ1-1|TRBV7-9|NA|NA
TGTGCCAGCAGCTCGTGGGCTGAGAACACTGAAGCTTTCTTT
CASSSWAENTEAFF
>TRBJ2-5|TRBV5-1|NA|NA
TGCGCCAGCAGCTATGCAGGGTCGGAGACCCAGTACTTC
CASSYAGSETQYF
>TRBJ2-3|TRBV9|TRBD2|many
TGTGCCAGCAGCGTAACCAAAGGACTAGCGGGGGAGACAGATACGCAGTATTTT
CASSVTKGLAGETDTQYF
>TRBJ2-1|TRBV3-1|TRBD2|NA
TGTGCCAGCAGCCCCCGGACTAGCGGGGGGCCGCAGTTCTTC
CASSPRTSGGPQFF
>TRBJ2-5|TRBV14|NA|many
TGTGCCAGCAGCCAGGGCCAAGTGGGCCCTGAGTACTTC
CASSQGQVGPEYF
>TRBJ2-7|TRBV7-2|NA|NA
TGTGCCAGCAGCTTAGCGCTGAGGGGCTGGGCCGAGCAGTACTTC
CASSLALRGWAEQYF
>TRBJ2-5|TRBV20-1|NA|many
TGCAGTGCTAGTGTGGCAGTTCAAGAGACCCAGTACTTC
CSASVAVQETQYF
>TRBJ1-1|TRBV2|NA|NA
TGTGCCAGCAGTACCGGGGAAGATTTCATGAACACTGAAGCTTTCTTT
CASSTGEDFMNTEAFF